This TCR beta chain was profiled in a study of early T cells in non-severe SARS-CoV-2 infection. Looking at the study overall: Whole-blood bulk RNA, unsorted, was sequenced, and chains were unpaired.

TCRdb independently ran MiXCR on the 5' RACE reads; one entry per CDR3 protein. Of about 77,000 distinct CDR3 sequences detected, 16% appear once; the ten largest clones hold approximately 2.9%. Germline V gives CDR1 SGHTA, CDR2 FQGTGA. The CDR3 contains 15 residues. The ends were cut back, 6 bases at V and 2 bases at J, with 15 bases in the middle. This clonotype was seen a handful of times. Sequencing was performed on whole blood. The sequence came from an adult who was a healthcare worker with PCR-confirmed SARS-CoV-2 infection or an uninfected control (not recorded which). The gene calls are TRBV7-3 and TRBJ2-3; TRBD2 might be the D (6 bases). DNA for the CDR3: TGTGCCAGCAGGACTGGGGGAGGCTCCACAGATACGCAGTATTTT. This translates into CASRTGGGSTDTQYF.